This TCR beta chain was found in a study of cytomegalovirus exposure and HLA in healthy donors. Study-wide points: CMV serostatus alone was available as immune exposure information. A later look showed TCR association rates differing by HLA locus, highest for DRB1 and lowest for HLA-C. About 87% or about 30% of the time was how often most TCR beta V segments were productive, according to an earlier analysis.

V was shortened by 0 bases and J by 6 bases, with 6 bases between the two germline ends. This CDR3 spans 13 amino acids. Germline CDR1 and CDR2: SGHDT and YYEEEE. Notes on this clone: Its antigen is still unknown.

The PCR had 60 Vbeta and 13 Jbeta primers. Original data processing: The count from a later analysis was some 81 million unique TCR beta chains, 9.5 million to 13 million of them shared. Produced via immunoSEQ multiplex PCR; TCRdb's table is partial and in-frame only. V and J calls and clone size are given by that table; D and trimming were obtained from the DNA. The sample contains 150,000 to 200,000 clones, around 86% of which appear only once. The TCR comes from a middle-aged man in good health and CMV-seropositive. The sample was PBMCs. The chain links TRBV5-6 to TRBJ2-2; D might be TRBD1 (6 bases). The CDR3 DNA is TGTGCCAGCAGCTTGGAGGGGGCCGGGGAGCTGTTTTTT. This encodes CASSLEGAGELFF.